This TCR beta chain was profiled in a study of blood T cell repertoires in COVID-19. Study overall: Samples representing acute and convalescent COVID-19 were sourced from the United States, Italy and Spain.

Per the germline V gene, CDR1 is SEHNR and CDR2 is FQNEAQ (reference sequence). The CDR3 length is 19 residues. V was pared by 8 bases and J by 6 bases, with 32 bases between. Original data processing: Reference gene primer amplification gave nucleated cell count estimates. Sequencing was performed with immunoSEQ multiplex PCR; in TCRdb, only in-frame clones are kept and a portion is missing. V and J calls and clone size come straight from that table; D and trimming were deduced from the DNA. The repertoire holds 100,000 or so clones, with roughly 79% as singletons. This chain uses TRBV7-9 with TRBJ2-1; D possibly corresponds to TRBD1 (6 bases). Sequencing used peripheral blood. The sequence was collected from a man aged 70 or older with active or convalescent COVID-19. This chain's CDR3 is CASFRQAPRSLVVVNEQFF. CDR3 nucleotide sequence: TGTGCCAGCTTCAGACAGGCCCCTCGATCGTTGGTCGTCGTCAATGAGCAGTTCTTC.